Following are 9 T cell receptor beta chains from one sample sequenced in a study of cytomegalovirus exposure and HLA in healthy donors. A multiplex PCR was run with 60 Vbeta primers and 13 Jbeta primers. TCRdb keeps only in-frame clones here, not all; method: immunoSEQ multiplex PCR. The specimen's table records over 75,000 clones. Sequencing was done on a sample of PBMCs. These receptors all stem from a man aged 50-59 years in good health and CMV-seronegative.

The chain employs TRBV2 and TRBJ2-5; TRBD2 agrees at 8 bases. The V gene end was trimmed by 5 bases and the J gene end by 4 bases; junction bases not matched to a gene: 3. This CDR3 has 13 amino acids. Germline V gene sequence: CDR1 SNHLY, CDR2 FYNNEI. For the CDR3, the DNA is TGTGCCAGCAGTCGGGGGGGCGGAGAGACCCAGTACTTC. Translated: CASSRGGGETQYF.

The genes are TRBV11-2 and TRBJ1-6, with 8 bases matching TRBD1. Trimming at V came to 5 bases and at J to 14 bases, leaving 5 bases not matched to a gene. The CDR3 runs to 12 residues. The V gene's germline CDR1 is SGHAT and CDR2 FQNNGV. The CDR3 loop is CASSVQQGALHF. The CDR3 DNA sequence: TGTGCCAGCAGCGTACAACAGGGGGCCCTCCACTTT.

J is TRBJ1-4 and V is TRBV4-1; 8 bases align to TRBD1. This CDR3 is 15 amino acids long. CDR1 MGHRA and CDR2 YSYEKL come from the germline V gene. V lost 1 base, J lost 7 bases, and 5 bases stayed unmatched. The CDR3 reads CASSQVQGGTEKLFF. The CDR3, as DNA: TGCGCCAGCAGCCAAGTACAGGGGGGAACTGAAAAACTGTTTTTT.

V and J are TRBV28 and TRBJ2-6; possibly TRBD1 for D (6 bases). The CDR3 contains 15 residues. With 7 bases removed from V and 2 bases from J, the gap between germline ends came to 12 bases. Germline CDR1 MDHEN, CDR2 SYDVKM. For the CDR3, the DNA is TGTGCCAGCACCGGGGCAGGGGCTGGGGCCAACGTCCTGACTTTC. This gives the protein CASTGAGAGANVLTF.

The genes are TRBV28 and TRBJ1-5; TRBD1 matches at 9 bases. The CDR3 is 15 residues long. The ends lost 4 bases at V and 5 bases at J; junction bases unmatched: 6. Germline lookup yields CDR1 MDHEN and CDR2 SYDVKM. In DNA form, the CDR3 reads TGTGCCAGCAGTTCGACCGGGACAGGGTATCAGCCCCAGCATTTT. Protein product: CASSSTGTGYQPQHF.

For the CDR3, the DNA is TGTGCCAGCTCACCACGGACAGGGGCGATCGATGGCTACACCTTC. This codes for CASSPRTGAIDGYTF. V usage is TRBV18 and J usage is TRBJ1-2; TRBD1 aligns across 9 bases. V was clipped by 1 base and J by 6 bases; unmatched bases: 6. This CDR3 has 15 amino acids. CDR1 KGHSH and CDR2 LQKENI come from the germline V gene.

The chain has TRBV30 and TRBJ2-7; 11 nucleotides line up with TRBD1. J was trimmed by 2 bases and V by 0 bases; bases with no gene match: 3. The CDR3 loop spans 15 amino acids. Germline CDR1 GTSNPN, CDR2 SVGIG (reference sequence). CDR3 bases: TGTGCCTGGAGTGTAGGGACAGGGGGAGCCTACGAGCAGTACTTC. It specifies CAWSVGTGGAYEQYF. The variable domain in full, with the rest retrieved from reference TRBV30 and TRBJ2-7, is SQTIHQWPATLVQPVGSPLSLECTVEGTSNPNLYWYRQAAGRGLQLLFYSVGIGQISSEVPQNLSASRPQDRQFILSSKKLLLSDSGFYLCAWSVGTGGAYEQYFGPGTRLTVT.

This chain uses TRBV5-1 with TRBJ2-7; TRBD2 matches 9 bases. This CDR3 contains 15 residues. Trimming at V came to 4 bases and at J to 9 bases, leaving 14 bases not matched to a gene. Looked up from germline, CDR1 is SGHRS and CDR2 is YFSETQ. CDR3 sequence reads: CASSQSGGPNGWQYF. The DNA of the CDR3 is TGCGCCAGCAGCCAGAGCGGGGGGCCCAACGGGTGGCAGTACTTC. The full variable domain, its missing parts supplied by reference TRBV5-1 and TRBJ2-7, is KAGVTQTPRYLIKTRGQQVTLSCSPISGHRSVSWYQQTPGQGLQFLFEYFSETQRNKGNFPGRFSGRQFSNSRSEMNVSTLELGDSALYLCASSQSGGPNGWQYFGPGTRLTVT.

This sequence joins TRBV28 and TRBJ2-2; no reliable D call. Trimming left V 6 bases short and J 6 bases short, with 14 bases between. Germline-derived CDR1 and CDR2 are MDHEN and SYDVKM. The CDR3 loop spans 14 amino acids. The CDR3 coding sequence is TGTGCCAGCAGACCTGACACTGCCCCCGGGGAGCTGTTTTTT. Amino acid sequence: CASRPDTAPGELFF.